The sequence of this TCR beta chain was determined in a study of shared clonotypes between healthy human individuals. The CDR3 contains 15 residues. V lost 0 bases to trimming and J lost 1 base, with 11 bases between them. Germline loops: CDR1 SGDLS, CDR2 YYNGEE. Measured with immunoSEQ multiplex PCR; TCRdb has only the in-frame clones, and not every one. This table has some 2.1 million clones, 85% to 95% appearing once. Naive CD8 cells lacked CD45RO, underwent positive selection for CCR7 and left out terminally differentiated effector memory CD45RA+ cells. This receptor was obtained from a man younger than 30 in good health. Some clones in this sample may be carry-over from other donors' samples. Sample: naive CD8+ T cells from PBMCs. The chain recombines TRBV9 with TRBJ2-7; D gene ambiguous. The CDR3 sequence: CASSVDGSRSYEQYF. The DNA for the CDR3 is TGTGCCAGCAGCGTAGATGGGTCCCGGTCCTACGAGCAGTACTTC.